A selection of T cell receptor beta chains follows, all from one sample in a study of blood T cell repertoires in COVID-19. Sequenced by immunoSEQ multiplex PCR; TCRdb stores in-frame clones only, minus some. The table records roughly 260,000 clones, around 87% of them present only once. What was sequenced was peripheral blood. The receptors come from a woman aged 50 to 65 with acute or convalescent COVID-19. The CDR3 runs from the conserved cysteine through the conserved F or W. The order of the fields is V gene, clone size, J gene, D gene, CDR3 protein, CDR3 DNA. A D gene is named only where the DNA matches it firmly. Clone size appears in some rows only: once, few, many, or a class for an expanded clone.

TRBV28	NA	TRBJ2-7	NA	CASSLTDIWLSPHEQYF	TGTGCCAGCAGTTTAACCGACATCTGGCTATCTCCCCACGAGCAGTACTTC
TRBV27	NA	TRBJ2-4	TRBD2	CASRQIREGLAKNIQYF	TGTGCCAGCAGACAAATACGGGAGGGTTTAGCCAAAAACATTCAGTACTTC
TRBV25-1	NA	TRBJ1-1	TRBD1	CASSEWGQGRVNTEAFF	TGTGCCAGCAGTGAATGGGGACAGGGAAGAGTGAACACTGAAGCTTTCTTT
TRBV9	NA	TRBJ1-2	TRBD1	CASRLQGGYGYTF	TGTGCCAGCAGGTTACAGGGGGGCTATGGCTACACCTTC
TRBV28	NA	TRBJ2-1	TRBD2	CASSYRGDNEQFF	TGTGCCAGCAGCTACCGGGGGGACAATGAGCAGTTCTTC
TRBV11-2	NA	TRBJ1-1	TRBD1	CASSSQGVTEAFF	TGTGCCAGCAGCAGCCAGGGGGTGACTGAAGCTTTCTTT
TRBV6-1	NA	TRBJ1-3	NA	CASSETGLANTIYF	TGTGCCAGCAGTGAAACGGGTTTGGCAAACACCATATATTTT
TRBV7-7	NA	TRBJ2-3	TRBD1	CASSPRTGSVGTDTQYF	TGTGCTAGCAGCCCCAGGACAGGGAGTGTCGGCACAGATACGCAGTATTTT
TRBV10-2	NA	TRBJ2-7	NA	CASSEDSFSYEQYF	TGCGCCAGCAGTGAAGATAGTTTCTCCTACGAGCAGTACTTC
TRBV7-6	NA	TRBJ2-3	NA	CASSLGRTTTDTQYF	TGTGCCAGCAGCTTAGGTAGGACTACCACAGATACGCAGTATTTT
TRBV7-2	NA	TRBJ2-7	TRBD1	CASSFDRASYEQYF	TGTGCCAGCAGCTTCGACAGGGCCTCCTACGAGCAGTACTTC
TRBV4-1	NA	TRBJ2-1	TRBD1	CASSPGQAIHEQFF	TGCGCCAGCAGCCCGGGACAGGCAATCCATGAGCAGTTCTTC
TRBV19	NA	TRBJ2-7	NA	CASSIRGMGYEQYF	TGTGCCAGTAGTATCAGGGGTATGGGGTACGAGCAGTACTTC
TRBV5-1	few	TRBJ1-1	NA	CASSLVPGVTEAFF	TGCGCCAGCAGCTTGGTGCCAGGGGTCACTGAAGCTTTCTTT
TRBV10-3	NA	TRBJ2-7	NA	CAISEQTRRSDEQYF	TGTGCCATCAGTGAACAGACCAGGAGGTCGGACGAGCAGTACTTC
TRBV19	NA	TRBJ2-7	TRBD1	CASQRGTASYEQYF	TGTGCCAGTCAAAGGGGGACAGCCTCCTACGAGCAGTACTTC